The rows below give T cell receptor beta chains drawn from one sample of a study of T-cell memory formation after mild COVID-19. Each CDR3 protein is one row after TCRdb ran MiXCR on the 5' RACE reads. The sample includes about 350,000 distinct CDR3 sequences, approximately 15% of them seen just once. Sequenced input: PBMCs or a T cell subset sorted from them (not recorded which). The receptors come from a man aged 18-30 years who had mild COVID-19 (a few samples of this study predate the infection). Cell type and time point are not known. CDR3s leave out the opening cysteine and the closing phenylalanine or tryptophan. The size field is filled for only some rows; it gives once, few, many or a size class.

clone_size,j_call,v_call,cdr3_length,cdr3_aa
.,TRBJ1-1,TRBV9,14,ASSAWTGGADTEAF
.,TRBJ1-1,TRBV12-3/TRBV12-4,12,ASSLWQGETEAF
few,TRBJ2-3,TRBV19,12,ASVQGAGGDTQY
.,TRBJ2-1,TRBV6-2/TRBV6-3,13,ASSYRAADYNEQF
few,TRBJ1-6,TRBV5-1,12,ASSRDRLDSPLH
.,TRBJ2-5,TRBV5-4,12,ASSPWTGKETQY
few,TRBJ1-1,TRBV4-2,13,ASSRNPGGNTEAF
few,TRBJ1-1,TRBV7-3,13,ASRGIRNRAGEAF
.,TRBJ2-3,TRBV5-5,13,ASRLTSLSPDTQY
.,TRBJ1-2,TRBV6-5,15,ASSYSIKGWTGIGYT
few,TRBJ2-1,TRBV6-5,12,ASSYSAGYNEQF
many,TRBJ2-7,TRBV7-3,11,ASSLKAGVEQY
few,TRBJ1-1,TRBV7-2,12,ASSKRSGDTEAF
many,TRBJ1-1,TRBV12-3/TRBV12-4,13,ASSHDTGTNTEAF
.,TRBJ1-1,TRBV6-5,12,ASSYSPVYTEAF
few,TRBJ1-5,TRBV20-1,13,SASLSRDSNQPQH
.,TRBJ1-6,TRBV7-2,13,ASSLDTDRGSPLH
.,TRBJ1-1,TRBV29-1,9,SVTQVTEAF
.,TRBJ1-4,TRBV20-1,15,SARVGQGSPTNEKLF
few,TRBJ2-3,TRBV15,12,ATSREFGADTQY
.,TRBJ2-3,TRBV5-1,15,ASSFSLTGGEIDTQY
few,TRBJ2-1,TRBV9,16,ASSMGLAGPASYNEQF
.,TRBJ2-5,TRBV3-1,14,ASSQRERGPGETQY
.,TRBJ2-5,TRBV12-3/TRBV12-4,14,ASSLAGGMLTETQY
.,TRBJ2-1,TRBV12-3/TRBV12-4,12,ASSLGGIVDEQF
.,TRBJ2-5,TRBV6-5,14,ASSYSMGQLLETQY
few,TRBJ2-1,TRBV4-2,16,ASSQESSGGATYNEQF
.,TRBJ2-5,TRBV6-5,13,ASSYRLAGVETQY
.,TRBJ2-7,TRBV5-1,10,ASSLTGLEQY
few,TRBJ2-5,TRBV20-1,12,SAVQALSQETQY
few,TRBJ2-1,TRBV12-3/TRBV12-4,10,ASSPPLYEQF
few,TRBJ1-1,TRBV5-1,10,ASKDRNTEAF
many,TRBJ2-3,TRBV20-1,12,SARWQGGTDTQY
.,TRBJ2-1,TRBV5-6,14,ASSFAGLAEYNEQF
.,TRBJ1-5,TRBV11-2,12,ASSPDRVFQPQH
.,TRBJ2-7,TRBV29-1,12,SVVKDGVGHEQY
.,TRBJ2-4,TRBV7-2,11,ASSLRGENIQY